This T cell receptor (beta chain) emerged from a study of blood T cells in healthy people across ages. This CDR3 is built from 15 residues. Germline-derived CDR1 and CDR2 are MDHEN and SYDVKM. A J-beta primer mix and a sample-barcoded 5' primer were used in a second PCR of roughly 6 to 12 cycles. A single record per CDR3 protein comes from TCRdb applying MiXCR to the 5' RACE reads. The sample holds under 1,000,000 distinct CDR3 sequences; 46% are singletons and the top ten take about a sixth. The V call is TRBV28, the J call TRBJ2-7, with D possibly TRBD2 on 6 matching bases. The J call is uncertain, as TRBJ2-5 better fits the DNA end. Sequencing was performed on blood. The receptor comes from a man at least 80 years old in good health. The CDR3 region is CASRGRDGGAETQYF. CDR3 coding DNA: TGTGCCAGCAGAGGAAGGGACGGCGGGGCGGAGACCCAGTACTTC.